A single TCR beta chain is shown here with its context. No antigen is known for it. The data were taken from a study of T cells expressing NK-cell markers. About the research overall: Source material for TCR beta repertoires consisted of sorted CD3+CD56+NKG2C+, CD3+CD56+NKG2C- and CD3+CD56-NKG2C+ T cells. Study-wide results and limits: Dominant NKG2C+ clonotypes in a handful of donors made up about 1.0-7.0% of CD8+ T cells.

TCRdb re-called the 5' RACE reads, yielding one record per CDR3 amino acid sequence without DNA. This sample's table has about 460,000 distinct CDR3 sequences. The sequencing sample was made of blood T cells: a sorted CD56 or NKG2C T cell subset, CD4+ or CD8+ T cells, or bulk PBMC T cells (not recorded which). The receptor was isolated from a woman aged 45-59 years in good health.

The CDR3 sequence is CASSVGGRNYGYTF. The chain uses TRBV9 and TRBJ1-2; without DNA, the TCRdb call of TRBD1 cannot be checked. This CDR3 is built from 14 residues. The germline V gene encodes CDR1 SGDLS and CDR2 YYNGEE.